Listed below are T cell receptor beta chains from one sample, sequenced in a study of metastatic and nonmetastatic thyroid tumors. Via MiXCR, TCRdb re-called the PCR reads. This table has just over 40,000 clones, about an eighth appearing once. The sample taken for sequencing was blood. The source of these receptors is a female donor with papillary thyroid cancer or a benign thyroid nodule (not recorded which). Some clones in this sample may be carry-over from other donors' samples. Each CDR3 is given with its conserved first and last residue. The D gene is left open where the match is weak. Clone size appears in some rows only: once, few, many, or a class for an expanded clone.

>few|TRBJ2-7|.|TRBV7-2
CASSNGPNREQYF
TGTGCCAGCAGCAACGGTCCAAACCGTGAGCAGTACTTC
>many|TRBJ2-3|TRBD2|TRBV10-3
CAISDPAGVTDTQYF
TGTGCCATCAGTGACCCAGCGGGAGTCACAGATACGCAGTATTTT
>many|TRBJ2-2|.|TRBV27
CASTPGGSGELFF
TGTGCCAGCACCCCAGGGGGGTCCGGGGAGCTGTTTTTT
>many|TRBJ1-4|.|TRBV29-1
CSVGDRGEKLFF
TGCAGCGTTGGGGACCGAGGGGAAAAACTGTTTTTT
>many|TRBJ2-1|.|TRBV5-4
CASSLNSQFLNEQFF
TGTGCCAGCAGCTTGAACTCCCAGTTTTTAAATGAGCAGTTCTTC
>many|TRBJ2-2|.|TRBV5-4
CASSLSPDGELFF
TGTGCCAGCAGCTTAAGTCCGGACGGGGAGCTGTTTTTT
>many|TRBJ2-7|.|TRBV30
CAWSVGFGGAYEQYF
TGTGCTTGGAGTGTGGGGTTTGGTGGTGCCTACGAGCAGTACTTC
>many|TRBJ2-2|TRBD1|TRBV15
CATSGTQGSLDTGELFF
TGTGCCACCAGCGGGACACAGGGGAGTCTCGACACCGGGGAGCTGTTTTTT
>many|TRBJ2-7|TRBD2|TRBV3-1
CASSPSGLAGAYEQYF
TGTGCCAGCAGCCCCTCTGGTCTAGCGGGAGCCTACGAGCAGTACTTC
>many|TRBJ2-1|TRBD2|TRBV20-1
CSARLGTNYNEQFF
TGCAGTGCTAGGCTAGGGACTAACTACAATGAGCAGTTCTTC
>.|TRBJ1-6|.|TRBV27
CASSLARTANSPLHF
TGTGCCAGCAGTTTAGCTCGGACAGCTAATTCACCCCTCCACTTT
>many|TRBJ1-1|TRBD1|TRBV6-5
CASSYTGVTEAFF
TGTGCCAGCAGTTACACAGGGGTAACTGAAGCTTTCTTT
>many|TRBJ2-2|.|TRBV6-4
CASSGSNTGELFF
TGTGCCAGCAGTGGCTCTAACACCGGGGAGCTGTTTTTT
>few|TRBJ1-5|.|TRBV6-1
CASSERWAVRGNQPQHF
TGTGCCAGCAGTGAAAGGTGGGCAGTGAGAGGCAATCAGCCCCAGCATTTT
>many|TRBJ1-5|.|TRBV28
CASRFRDLSNQPQHF
TGTGCCAGCAGGTTCCGGGACCTTAGCAATCAGCCCCAGCATTTT
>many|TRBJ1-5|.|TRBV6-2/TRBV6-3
CASSLSNQPQHF
TGTGCCAGCAGTTTAAGCAATCAGCCCCAGCATTTT
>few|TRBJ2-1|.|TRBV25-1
CVSTRGDEQFF
TGTGTCAGCACCCGTGGGGATGAGCAGTTCTTC
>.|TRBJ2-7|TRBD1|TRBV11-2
CASSLTGGGELYEQYF
TGTGCCAGCAGCCTTACAGGGGGCGGAGAACTTTACGAGCAGTACTTC
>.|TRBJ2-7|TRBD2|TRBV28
CASSDGTSVRGSYQQYF
TGTGCCAGCAGCGACGGGACTAGCGTGAGGGGGTCCTACCAGCAGTACTTC
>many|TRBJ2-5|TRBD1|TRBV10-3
CAISVRDRGGETQYF
TGTGCCATCAGTGTAAGGGACAGGGGAGGGGAGACCCAGTACTTC
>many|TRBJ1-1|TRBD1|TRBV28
CASTVKGGAGNTEAFF
TGTGCCAGCACCGTAAAAGGGGGCGCCGGGAACACTGAAGCTTTCTTT
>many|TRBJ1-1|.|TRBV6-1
CASSFSEAFF
TGTGCCAGCAGTTTCTCTGAAGCTTTCTTT
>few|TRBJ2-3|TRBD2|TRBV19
CASSRGSGYTDTQYF
TGTGCCAGTAGTAGGGGTAGCGGGTACACAGATACGCAGTATTTT
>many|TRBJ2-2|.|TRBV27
CASSPRRQGLTNTGELFF
TGTGCCAGCAGTCCCCGACGGCAGGGTTTGACGAACACCGGGGAGCTGTTTTTT
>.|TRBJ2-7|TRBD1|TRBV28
CASSSQGALDEQYF
TGTGCCAGCAGTTCGCAGGGGGCACTAGACGAGCAGTACTTC
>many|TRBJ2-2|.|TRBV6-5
CASSYLSGDLSGTGELFF
TGTGCCAGCAGTTACCTTTCAGGGGACCTATCGGGGACCGGGGAGCTGTTTTTT
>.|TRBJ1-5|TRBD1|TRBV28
CASSPWTGGHVQPQHF
TGTGCCAGCAGTCCCTGGACAGGGGGGCATGTTCAGCCCCAGCATTTT
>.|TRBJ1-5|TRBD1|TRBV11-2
CASSLDHRGGNQPQHF
TGTGCCAGCAGCTTAGATCACAGGGGAGGCAATCAGCCCCAGCATTTT
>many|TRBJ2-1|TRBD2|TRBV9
CASSETSGGYNEQFF
TGTGCCAGCAGCGAAACTAGCGGGGGATACAATGAGCAGTTCTTC
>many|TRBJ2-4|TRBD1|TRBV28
CATWDSGLAKNIQYF
TGTGCCACCTGGGACAGTGGGCTAGCCAAAAACATTCAGTACTTC
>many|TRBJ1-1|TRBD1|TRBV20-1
CSARVFGTGGVMNTEAFF
TGCAGTGCTAGAGTCTTTGGGACAGGGGGGGTCATGAACACTGAAGCTTTCTTT
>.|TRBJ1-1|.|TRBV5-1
CASSFDSLNTEAFF
TGCGCCAGCAGCTTTGATTCGCTGAACACTGAAGCTTTCTTT
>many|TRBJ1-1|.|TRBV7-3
CASSLTPNTEAFF
TGTGCCAGCAGCTTAACGCCTAACACTGAGGCTTTCTTT
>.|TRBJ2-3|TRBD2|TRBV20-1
CSAREGLAGGRNTQYF
TGCAGTGCTAGAGAAGGACTAGCGGGAGGGAGGAATACGCAGTATTTT
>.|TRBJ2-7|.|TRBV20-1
CSARSTVEQYF
TGCAGTGCTAGATCTACAGTAGAGCAGTACTTC
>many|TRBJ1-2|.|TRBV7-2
CASSKMNRDHYGYTF
TGTGCCAGCAGCAAAATGAACAGGGATCATTATGGCTACACCTTC
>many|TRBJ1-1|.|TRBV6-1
CASSFLDQGGPEAFF
TGTGCCAGCAGTTTCCTAGATCAGGGTGGCCCTGAAGCTTTCTTT
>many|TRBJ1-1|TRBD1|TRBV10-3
CAIRGQGGGTEAFF
TGTGCCATCAGAGGACAGGGCGGAGGGACTGAAGCTTTCTTT
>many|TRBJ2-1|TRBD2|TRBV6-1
CASSESLAGANEQFF
TGTGCCAGCAGTGAAAGTCTAGCGGGAGCAAATGAGCAGTTCTTC
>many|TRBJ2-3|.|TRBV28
CASSSKTYRVRTTDTQYF
TGTGCCAGCAGTTCAAAGACGTACAGGGTTCGGACCACAGATACGCAGTATTTT
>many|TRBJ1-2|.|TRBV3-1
CASSQARAGGYTF
TGTGCCAGCAGCCAGGCCCGGGCCGGTGGCTACACCTTC
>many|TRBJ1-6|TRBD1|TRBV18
CASSPGQGGSPLHF
TGTGCCAGCTCCCCAGGACAGGGAGGATCACCCCTCCACTTT
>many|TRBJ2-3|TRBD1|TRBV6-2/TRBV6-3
CASSIPGQVYSGTQYF
TGTGCCAGCAGTATTCCGGGACAGGTGTACAGCGGTACGCAGTATTTT
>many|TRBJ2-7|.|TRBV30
CAWSVFPGTEYEQYF
TGTGCCTGGAGTGTATTTCCAGGCACAGAGTACGAGCAGTACTTC
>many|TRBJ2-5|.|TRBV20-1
CSKDRGRETQYF
TGCAGTAAAGATAGGGGAAGGGAGACCCAGTACTTC
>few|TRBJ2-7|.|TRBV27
CASSLFGRNEQYF
TGTGCCAGCAGTTTATTCGGCAGGAACGAGCAGTACTTC
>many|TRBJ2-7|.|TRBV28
CASSLARVPSYEQYF
TGTGCCAGCAGTTTAGCCAGGGTACCTTCCTACGAGCAGTACTTC
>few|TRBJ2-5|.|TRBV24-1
CATSRNQVGEEAQYF
TGTGCCACCAGTCGGAACCAAGTGGGGGAAGAGGCCCAGTACTTC
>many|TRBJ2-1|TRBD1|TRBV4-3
CASSREGTGGSEQFF
TGCGCCAGCAGCCGAGAAGGGACAGGGGGTAGTGAGCAGTTCTTC
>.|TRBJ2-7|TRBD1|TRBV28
CAISLTLSWGQGTYEQYF
TGTGCCATCAGTTTAACTCTATCGTGGGGACAGGGGACCTACGAGCAGTACTTC
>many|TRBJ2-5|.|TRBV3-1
CASSLQGRETQYF
TGTGCCAGCAGCCTCCAGGGGAGGGAGACCCAGTACTTC
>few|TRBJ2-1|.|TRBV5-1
CASSQTRLVHFF
TGCGCCAGCAGCCAAACCAGGTTGGTGCATTTCTTC
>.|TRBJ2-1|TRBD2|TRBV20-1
CSARVAAGAGGAYNEQFF
TGCAGTGCTAGAGTGGCAGCGGGAGCGGGGGGGGCCTACAATGAGCAGTTCTTC